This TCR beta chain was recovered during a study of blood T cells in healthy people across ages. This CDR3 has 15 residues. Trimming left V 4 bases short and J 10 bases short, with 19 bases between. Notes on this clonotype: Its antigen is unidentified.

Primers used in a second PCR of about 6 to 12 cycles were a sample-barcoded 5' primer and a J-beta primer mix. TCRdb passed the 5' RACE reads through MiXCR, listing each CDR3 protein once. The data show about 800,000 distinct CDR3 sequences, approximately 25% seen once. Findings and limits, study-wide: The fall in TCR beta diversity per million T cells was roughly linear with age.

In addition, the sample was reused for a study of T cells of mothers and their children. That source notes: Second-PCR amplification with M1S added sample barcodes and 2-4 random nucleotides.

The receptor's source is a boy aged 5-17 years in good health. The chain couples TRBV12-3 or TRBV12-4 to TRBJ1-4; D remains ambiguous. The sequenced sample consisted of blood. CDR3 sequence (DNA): TGTGCCAGCAGTTCCCCCGAGCGAGTCCTCGGAAAACTGTTTTTT. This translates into CASSSPERVLGKLFF.